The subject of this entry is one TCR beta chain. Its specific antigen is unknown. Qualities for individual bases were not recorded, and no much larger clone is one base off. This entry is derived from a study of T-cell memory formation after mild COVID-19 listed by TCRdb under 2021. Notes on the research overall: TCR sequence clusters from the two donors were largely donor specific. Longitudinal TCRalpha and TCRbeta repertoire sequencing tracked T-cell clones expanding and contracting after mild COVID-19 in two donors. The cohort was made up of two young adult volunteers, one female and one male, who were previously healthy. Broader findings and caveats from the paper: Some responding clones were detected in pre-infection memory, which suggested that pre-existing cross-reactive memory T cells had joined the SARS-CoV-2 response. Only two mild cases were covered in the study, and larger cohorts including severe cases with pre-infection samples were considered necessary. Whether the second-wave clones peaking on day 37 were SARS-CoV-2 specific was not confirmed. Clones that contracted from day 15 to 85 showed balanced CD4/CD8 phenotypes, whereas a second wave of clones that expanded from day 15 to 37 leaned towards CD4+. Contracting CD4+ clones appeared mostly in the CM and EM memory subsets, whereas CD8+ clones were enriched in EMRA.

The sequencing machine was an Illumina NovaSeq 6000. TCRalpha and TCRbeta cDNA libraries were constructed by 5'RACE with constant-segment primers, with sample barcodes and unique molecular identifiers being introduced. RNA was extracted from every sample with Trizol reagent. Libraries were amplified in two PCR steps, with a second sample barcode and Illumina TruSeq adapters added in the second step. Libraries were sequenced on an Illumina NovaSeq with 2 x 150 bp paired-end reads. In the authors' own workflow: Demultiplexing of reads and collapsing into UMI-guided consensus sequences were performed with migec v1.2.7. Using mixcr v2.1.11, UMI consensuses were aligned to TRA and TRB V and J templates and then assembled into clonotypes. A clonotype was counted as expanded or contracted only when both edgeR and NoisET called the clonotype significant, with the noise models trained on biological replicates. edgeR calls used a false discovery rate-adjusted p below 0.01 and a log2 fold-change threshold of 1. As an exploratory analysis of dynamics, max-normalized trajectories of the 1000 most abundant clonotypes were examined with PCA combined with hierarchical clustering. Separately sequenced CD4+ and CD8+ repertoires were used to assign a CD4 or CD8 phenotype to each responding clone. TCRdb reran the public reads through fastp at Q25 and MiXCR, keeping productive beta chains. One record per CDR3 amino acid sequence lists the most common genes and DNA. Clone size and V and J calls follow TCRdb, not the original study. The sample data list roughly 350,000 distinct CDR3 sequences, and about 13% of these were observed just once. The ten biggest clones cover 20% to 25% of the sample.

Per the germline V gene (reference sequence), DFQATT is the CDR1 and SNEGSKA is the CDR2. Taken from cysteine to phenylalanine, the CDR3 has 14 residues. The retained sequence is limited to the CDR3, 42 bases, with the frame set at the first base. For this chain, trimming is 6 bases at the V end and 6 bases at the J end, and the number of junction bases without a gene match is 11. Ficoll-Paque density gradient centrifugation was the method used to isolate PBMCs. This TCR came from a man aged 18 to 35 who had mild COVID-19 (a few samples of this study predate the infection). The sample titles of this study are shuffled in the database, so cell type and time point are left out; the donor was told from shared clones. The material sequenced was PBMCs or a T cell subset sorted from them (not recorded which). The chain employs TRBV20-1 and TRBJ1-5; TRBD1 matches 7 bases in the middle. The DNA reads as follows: TGCAGTGCAAGGGGTGGGCAGGGGGTTCAGCCCCAGCATTTT. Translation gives CSARGGQGVQPQHF.